These 21 T cell receptor beta chains came from one sample sequenced in a study of T cell changes during pregnancy in multiple sclerosis. Some clones are missing from TCRdb's copy, which holds only in-frame ones; the method was immunoSEQ multiplex PCR. The repertoire includes tens of thousands of clones, roughly 92% of them detected once, and more than 0.6% sits in the top ten. The sequenced sample was CD4+ T cells from peripheral blood mononuclear cells, obtained in the first trimester of pregnancy. These receptor sequences come from a female donor with multiple sclerosis, enrolled in a pregnancy study.

This chain uses TRBV6-6 with TRBJ1-2; TRBD1 is a possible D gene (6 bases). Germline V gene data show CDR1 as MNHNY and CDR2 as SVGAGI (reference sequence). Trimming stripped 5 bases from V and 0 bases from J, with 10 bases between. The CDR3 extends over 14 amino acids. CDR3 sequence reads: CASSRQESNYGYTF. DNA for the CDR3: TGTGCCAGCAGTCGACAGGAATCTAACTATGGCTACACCTTC.

V is TRBV19 and J is TRBJ1-4; 8 nucleotides match TRBD1. CDR3 length: 16 residues. CDR1 LNHDA and CDR2 SQIVND come from the germline V gene (reference sequence). J lost 8 bases, V lost 6 bases, and 14 bases had no gene match. The CDR3 DNA follows: TGTGCCAGTAGCCCCTCAGGACAGGGACAAGGCGAAAAACTGTTTTTT. This translates into CASSPSGQGQGEKLFF.

The chain joins TRBV7-8 to TRBJ1-2; the match to TRBD1 covers 10 bases. Germline V gives CDR1 SGHVS, CDR2 FQNEAQ. J was trimmed by 7 bases and V by 7 bases; bases with no gene match: 9. The CDR3 covers 14 residues. CDR3 residues: CASTYLRQGAGYTF. The CDR3 nucleotides read TGTGCCAGCACCTATCTGCGACAGGGGGCTGGCTACACCTTC.

The chain employs TRBV11-3 and TRBJ2-1; TRBD1 agrees at 8 bases. The CDR3 has 14 amino acids. CDR1 is SGHNT and CDR2 is YENEEA in the germline V gene. V lost 6 bases and J lost 6; bases outside the gene matches: 7. The CDR3: CASSPETGANEQFF. CDR3 sequence (DNA): TGTGCCAGCAGTCCGGAGACAGGGGCCAATGAGCAGTTCTTC. Full variable domain (outside the CDR3, taken from reference TRBV11-3 and TRBJ2-1): EAGVVQSPRYKIIEKKQPVAFWCNPISGHNTLYWYLQNLGQGPELLIRYENEEAVDDSQLPKDRFSAERLKGVDSTLKIQPAELGDSAVYLCASSPETGANEQFFGPGTRLTVL.

This chain joins TRBV7-3 and TRBJ2-1; perhaps TRBD1 as D (6 bases). The CDR3 has 17 amino acids. The V gene's germline CDR1 is SGHTA and CDR2 FQGTGA. Trimming left V 5 bases short and J 6 bases short, with 23 bases between. CDR3 nucleotide sequence: TGTGCCAGCAGCCCCAGTGGGGCGGACAGACTCTCCAATGAGCAGTTCTTC. This gives the protein CASSPSGADRLSNEQFF. The variable domain in full, completed from reference TRBV7-3 and TRBJ2-1, reads GAGVSQTPSNKVTEKGKYVELRCDPISGHTALYWYRQSLGQGPEFLIYFQGTGAADDSGLPNDRFFAVRPEGSVSTLKIQRTERGDSAVYLCASSPSGADRLSNEQFFGPGTRLTVL.

For this clone: The same CDR3 is also encoded by other DNA sequences in this sample. The chain joins TRBV30 to TRBJ2-7, with 8 positions matching TRBD1. Trimming removed 4 bases from V and 3 bases from J; junction bases left unmatched: 5. The CDR3 covers 13 residues. Germline assignment: CDR1 GTSNPN and CDR2 SVGIG (reference sequence). DNA for the CDR3: TGTGCCTGGACCGGACAGGGTTTCTACGAGCAGTACTTC. Protein product: CAWTGQGFYEQYF.

The chain links TRBV5-6 to TRBJ2-5; 9 nucleotides match TRBD2. The end of the DNA aligns better with TRBJ2-7, so the J call may be wrong. Germline V gene sequence: CDR1 SGHDT, CDR2 YYEEEE. The CDR3 loop spans 16 amino acids. CDR3: CASSSGGSGRLYEQYF. The CDR3 bases are TGTGCCAGCAGCTCAGGGGGGAGCGGGAGGCTCTACGAGCAGTACTTC.

V and J are TRBV19 and TRBJ2-5; TRBD2 matches 7 bases. The germline CDR1 and CDR2 sequences are LNHDA and SQIVND (reference sequence). Trimming took 3 bases from V and 1 from J; bases not matched to a gene: 8. This CDR3 contains 16 residues. CDR3 in DNA: TGTGCCAGTAGTATCCTAATGCCGGGAGGCCAAGAGACCCAGTACTTC. Protein product: CASSILMPGGQETQYF.

The chain couples TRBV5-8 to TRBJ2-2; D is possibly TRBD1 (6 bases). This CDR3 region has 14 residues. Germline V gives CDR1 SGHTS, CDR2 YDEGEE. V dropped 2 bases and J dropped 6 bases, with 11 bases sitting between them. The CDR3 DNA follows: TGTGCCAGCAGCTTTACAGGGCGGGCCGGGGAGCTGTTTTTT. Translating it yields CASSFTGRAGELFF.

V gene TRBV18 combines with J gene TRBJ2-1, with TRBD2 as a possible D gene (6 bases). The CDR3 sequence is 17 residues long. CDR1 is KGHSH and CDR2 is LQKENI in the germline V gene. V was pared by 0 bases and J by 5 bases, with 17 bases between. As DNA, the CDR3 is TGTGCCAGCTCACCACCGATTCTGCGGGGCACCAACAATGAGCAGTTCTTC. Residues: CASSPPILRGTNNEQFF.

This chain uses TRBV11-1 with TRBJ2-7, with D tentatively TRBD2 (7 bases). This CDR3 spans 17 amino acids. V was pared by 0 bases and J by 4 bases, with 19 bases between. From germline, CDR1 is SGHAT and CDR2 FQDESV (reference sequence). The chain's CDR3 is CASSLAWGGSQAYEQYF. CDR3 sequence (DNA): TGTGCCAGCAGCTTAGCGTGGGGGGGCTCGCAAGCTTACGAGCAGTACTTC. Full variable domain (rest looked up from reference TRBV11-1 and TRBJ2-7): EAEVAQSPRYKITEKSQAVAFWCDPISGHATLYWYRQILGQGPELLVQFQDESVVDDSQLPKDRFSAERLKGVDSTLKIQPAELGDSAMYLCASSLAWGGSQAYEQYFGPGTRLTVT.

V is TRBV4-3 and J is TRBJ2-1, with TRBD2 identical over 9 bases. Germline CDR1 is LGHNA and CDR2 is YSLEER. The CDR3 runs 15 residues. The trim removed 4 bases at V and 4 bases at J, leaving 5 bases unmatched. The CDR3 loop reads CASSRLAASYNEQFF. The CDR3 DNA is TGCGCCAGCAGCCGACTAGCGGCTTCATACAATGAGCAGTTCTTC.

The genes are TRBV27 and TRBJ2-7; 7 positions match TRBD1. CDR1 and CDR2 (germline): MNHEY, SMNVEV (reference sequence). The CDR3 spans 13 residues. Trimming at V came to 8 bases and at J to 6 bases, leaving 10 bases not matched to a gene. CDR3 nucleotide sequence: TGTGCCAGCTCTGGGACAGCATTTTTCGAGCAGTACTTC. It specifies CASSGTAFFEQYF.

The J gene is TRBJ1-4, the V gene TRBV6-5; D is unclear. This CDR3 region has 12 residues. The V end lost 6 bases, the J end lost 5 bases, and 7 bases lay between the germline ends. The V gene's germline CDR1 is MNHEY and CDR2 SVGAGI. Here the CDR3 reads CASRQQNEKLFF. CDR3 coding DNA: TGTGCCAGCAGACAGCAAAATGAAAAACTGTTTTTT.

The sample holds one count of this clone. The V call is TRBV30, the J call TRBJ1-2; no reliable D call. V gave up 2 bases and J gave up 1 base, with 5 bases separating them. The CDR3 extends over 12 amino acids. Germline V lookup: CDR1 GTSNPN, CDR2 SVGIG (reference sequence). The CDR3 bases are TGTGCCTGGAGTCCATTTAACTATGGCTACACCTTC. This codes for CAWSPFNYGYTF.

The V gene is TRBV13, the J gene TRBJ2-7, with D possibly TRBD1 on 7 matching bases. The CDR3 spans 20 residues. The V gene lost 1 base and the J gene lost 2 bases, with 27 bases spanning the gap. Per the germline V gene, CDR1 is PRHDT and CDR2 is FYEKMQ (reference sequence). This CDR3 is CASSLEGRWQGGGGTYEQYF. In DNA, the CDR3 is TGTGCCAGCAGCTTAGAGGGACGATGGCAGGGGGGTGGCGGGACCTACGAGCAGTACTTC.

The chain uses TRBV28 and TRBJ1-5, with 8 nucleotides matching TRBD1. This CDR3 region has 15 residues. In germline, CDR1 is MDHEN, CDR2 SYDVKM. The V and J ends lost 5 bases and 6 bases, in that order; junction bases with no gene match: 9. The CDR3 region is CASSGVSGGVQPQHF. In DNA form, the CDR3 reads TGTGCCAGCAGTGGGGTATCAGGGGGCGTTCAGCCCCAGCATTTT. Together with reference TRBV28 and TRBJ1-5, the CDR3 gives the full variable domain: DVKVTQSSRYLVKRTGEKVFLECVQDMDHENMFWYRQDPGLGLRLIYFSYDVKMKEKGDIPEGYSVSREKKERFSLILESASTNQTSMYLCASSGVSGGVQPQHFGDGTRLSIL.

This sequence joins TRBV19 and TRBJ2-2; 8 bases are a match to TRBD2. This CDR3 has 16 amino acids. J was trimmed by 4 bases and V by 5 bases; bases with no gene match: 9. CDR1 and CDR2 (germline): LNHDA, SQIVND (reference sequence). This CDR3 is CASSPRRLAITGELFF. The CDR3 DNA follows: TGTGCCAGTAGTCCCCGGCGACTAGCGATCACCGGGGAGCTGTTTTTT.

This chain links TRBV6-6 with TRBJ2-3, with D perhaps matching TRBD2 (5 bases). Trimming shortened V by 4 bases and J by 1 base, and 9 bases separated the two germline ends. The CDR3 spans 14 residues. Looked up from germline, CDR1 is MNHNY and CDR2 is SVGAGI (reference sequence). The CDR3 spells CASSSDGGTDTQYF. CDR3 DNA sequence: TGTGCCAGCAGTTCAGACGGGGGCACAGATACGCAGTATTTT.

V gene TRBV30 combines with J gene TRBJ1-5; D may be TRBD1 (5 bases). This CDR3 region has 15 residues. CDR1 and CDR2 (germline): GTSNPN, SVGIG (reference sequence). V was pared by 3 bases and J by 2 bases, with 14 bases between. CDR3 bases: TGTGCCTGGAGCCTACCGGACATGGGCAATCAGCCCCAGCATTTT. Its translation is CAWSLPDMGNQPQHF.

The V and J genes are TRBV30 and TRBJ1-5, with D maybe TRBD1 (5 bases). V shed 3 bases and J shed 3 bases, with 18 bases lying between them. This CDR3 spans 16 amino acids. CDR1 is GTSNPN, CDR2 SVGIG, per germline (reference sequence). The chain's CDR3 is CAWSLGAGGNNQPQHF. CDR3 DNA sequence: TGTGCCTGGAGCCTAGGAGCCGGGGGAAACAATCAGCCCCAGCATTTT.